This paragraph reports one TCR beta chain. The data stem from a study of blood T cell repertoires in COVID-19. Turning to the study itself: Sample material is recorded as cDNA or gDNA derived from T cells, B-cell-depleted T cells, or PBMCs.

The protocol was immunoSEQ multiplex PCR, while the TCRdb copy is restricted to in-frame clones and leaves out a portion. The sample carries 150,000 to 200,000 clones, around 79% recorded once. The CDR3 consists of 13 residues. Germline V gene data show CDR1 as SQVTM and CDR2 as ANQGSEA. V lost 3 bases and J 3 bases, leaving 8 bases between the germline ends. The sequence was collected from a woman in her sixties with COVID-19, enrolled during active disease. The genes are TRBV29-1 and TRBJ2-2, with D hard to call. The source material was peripheral blood. For the CDR3, the DNA is TGCAGCGTTGATTACGGTTACACCGGGGAGCTGTTTTTT. The encoded protein is CSVDYGYTGELFF.